This TCR beta chain was retrieved from a study of cytomegalovirus exposure and HLA in healthy donors. Study-level information: Of several hundred genotyped donors, about 81% clustered with self-reported Caucasian donors. Study findings and constraints: Later, an analysis showed that TCR beta chains associated with HLA were more clonally expanded than others that were equally common.

Remarks on this clone: Its antigen is not identified. A read error may produce the germline difference seen at one junction end.

13 Jbeta primers and 60 Vbeta primers were used for the PCR. Data came from immunoSEQ multiplex PCR; TCRdb stores just in-frame clones and leaves some out. The repertoire holds over 150,000 clones, over 70% seen once, with about 3.4% in the top ten. The sequenced material came from PBMCs. The sequence was collected from a woman in her fifties or sixties in good health and CMV-seropositive.

Written as DNA, the CDR3 is TGTTCCAGCAGCTCGAGGACAGGGGGGGGTGAAAAACTGTTTTTT. This codes for CSSSSRTGGGEKLFF. This sequence joins TRBV7-9 and TRBJ1-4; TRBD1 aligns across 10 bases. The CDR3 sequence is 15 residues long. Looked up from germline, CDR1 is SEHNR and CDR2 is FQNEAQ (reference sequence).